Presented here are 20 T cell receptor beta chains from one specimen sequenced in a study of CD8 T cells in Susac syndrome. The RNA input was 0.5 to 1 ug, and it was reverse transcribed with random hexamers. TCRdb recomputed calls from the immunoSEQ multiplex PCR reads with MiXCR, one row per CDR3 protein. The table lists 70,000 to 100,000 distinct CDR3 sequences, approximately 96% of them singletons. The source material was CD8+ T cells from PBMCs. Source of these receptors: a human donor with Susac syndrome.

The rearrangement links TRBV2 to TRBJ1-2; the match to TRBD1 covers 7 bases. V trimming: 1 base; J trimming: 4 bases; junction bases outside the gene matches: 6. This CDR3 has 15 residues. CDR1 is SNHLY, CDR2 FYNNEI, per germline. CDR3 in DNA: TGTGCCAGCAGTGAAGGAGGGACAGCCCTCTATGGCTACACCTTC. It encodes CASSEGGTALYGYTF.

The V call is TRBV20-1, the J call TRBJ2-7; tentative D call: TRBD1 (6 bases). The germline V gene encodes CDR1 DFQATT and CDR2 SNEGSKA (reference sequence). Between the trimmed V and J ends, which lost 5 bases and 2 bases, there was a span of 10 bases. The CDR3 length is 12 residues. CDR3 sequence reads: CSAQDRPYEQYF. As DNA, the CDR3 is TGCAGTGCTCAGGACAGACCCTACGAGCAGTACTTC.

The CDR3 reads CASSFGTVSGYTF. The CDR3 DNA follows: TGTGCCAGCAGCTTTGGGACAGTCTCGGGCTACACCTTC. This chain links TRBV11-3 with TRBJ1-2, with TRBD1 matching 7 bases. The CDR3 length is 13 residues. Trimming removed 3 bases from V and 8 bases from J; junction bases left unmatched: 6. Germline values: CDR1 SGHNT, CDR2 YENEEA. The variable domain in full, with the rest retrieved from reference TRBV11-3 and TRBJ1-2, is EAGVVQSPRYKIIEKKQPVAFWCNPISGHNTLYWYLQNLGQGPELLIRYENEEAVDDSQLPKDRFSAERLKGVDSTLKIQPAELGDSAVYLCASSFGTVSGYTFGSGTRLTVV.

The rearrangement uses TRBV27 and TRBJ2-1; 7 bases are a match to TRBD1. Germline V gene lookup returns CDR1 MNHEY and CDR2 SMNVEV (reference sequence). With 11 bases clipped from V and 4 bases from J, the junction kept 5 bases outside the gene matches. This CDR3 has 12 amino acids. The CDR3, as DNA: TGTGCCTCTGAGGGGGCGTACAATGAGCAGTTCTTC. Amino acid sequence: CASEGAYNEQFF.

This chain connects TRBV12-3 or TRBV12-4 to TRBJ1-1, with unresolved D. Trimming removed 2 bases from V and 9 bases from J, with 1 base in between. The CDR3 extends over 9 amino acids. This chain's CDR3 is CASSLQAFF. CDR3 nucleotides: TGTGCCAGCAGTTTACAAGCTTTCTTT.

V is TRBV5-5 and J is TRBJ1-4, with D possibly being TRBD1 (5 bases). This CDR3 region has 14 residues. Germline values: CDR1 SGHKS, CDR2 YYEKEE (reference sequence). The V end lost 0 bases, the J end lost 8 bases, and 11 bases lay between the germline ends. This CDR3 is CASSLGDSREKLFF. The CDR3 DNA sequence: TGTGCCAGCAGCTTGGGGGACTCAAGGGAAAAACTGTTTTTT.

CDR3 amino acids: CASSPFGGAGNSPLHF. In DNA, the CDR3 is TGTGCCAGCTCACCATTCGGGGGCGCGGGTAATTCACCCCTCCACTTT. This chain connects TRBV18 to TRBJ1-6; perhaps TRBD1 as D (6 bases). CDR1 KGHSH and CDR2 LQKENI come from the germline V gene. The CDR3 consists of 16 residues. V gave up 2 bases and J gave up 6 bases, with 14 bases separating them.

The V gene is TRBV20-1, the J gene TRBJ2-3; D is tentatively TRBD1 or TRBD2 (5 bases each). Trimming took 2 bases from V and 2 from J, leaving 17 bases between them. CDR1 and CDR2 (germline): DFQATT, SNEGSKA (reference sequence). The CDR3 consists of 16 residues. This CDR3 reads CSARPVPGPTTDTQYF. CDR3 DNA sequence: TGCAGTGCTAGACCCGTCCCGGGACCTACCACAGATACGCAGTATTTT.

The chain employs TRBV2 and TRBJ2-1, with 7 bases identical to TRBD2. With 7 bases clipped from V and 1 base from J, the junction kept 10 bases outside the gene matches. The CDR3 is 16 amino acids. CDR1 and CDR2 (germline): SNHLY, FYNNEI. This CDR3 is CASTSGEAGSYNEQFF. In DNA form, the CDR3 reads TGTGCCAGCACCTCGGGGGAAGCGGGGTCCTACAATGAGCAGTTCTTC.

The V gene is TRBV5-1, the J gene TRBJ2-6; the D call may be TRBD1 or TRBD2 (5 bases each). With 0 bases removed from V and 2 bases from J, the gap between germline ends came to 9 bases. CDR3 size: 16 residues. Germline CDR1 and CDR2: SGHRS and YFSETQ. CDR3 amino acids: CASSLEVGAGANVLTF. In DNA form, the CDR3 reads TGCGCCAGCAGCTTGGAGGTGGGGGCTGGGGCCAACGTCCTGACTTTC.

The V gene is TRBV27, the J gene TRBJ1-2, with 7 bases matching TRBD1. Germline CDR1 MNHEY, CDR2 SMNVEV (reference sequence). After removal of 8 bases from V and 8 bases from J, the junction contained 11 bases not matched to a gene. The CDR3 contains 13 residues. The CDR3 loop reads CASRGDRISGYTF. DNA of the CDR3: TGTGCCAGCCGTGGGGACAGAATATCGGGCTACACCTTC.

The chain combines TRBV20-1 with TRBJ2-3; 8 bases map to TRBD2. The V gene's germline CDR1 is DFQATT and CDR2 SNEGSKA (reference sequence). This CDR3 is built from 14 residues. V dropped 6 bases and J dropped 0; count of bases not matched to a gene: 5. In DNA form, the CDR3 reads TGCAGTGCCGTAGCGGGGACTAGCACAGATACGCAGTATTTT. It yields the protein CSAVAGTSTDTQYF.

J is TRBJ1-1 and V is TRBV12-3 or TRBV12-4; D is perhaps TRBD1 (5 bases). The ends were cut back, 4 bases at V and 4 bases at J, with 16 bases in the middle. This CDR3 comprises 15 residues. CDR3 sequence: CASSWGGIGFTEAFF. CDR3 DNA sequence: TGTGCCAGCAGTTGGGGGGGTATAGGCTTCACTGAAGCTTTCTTT.

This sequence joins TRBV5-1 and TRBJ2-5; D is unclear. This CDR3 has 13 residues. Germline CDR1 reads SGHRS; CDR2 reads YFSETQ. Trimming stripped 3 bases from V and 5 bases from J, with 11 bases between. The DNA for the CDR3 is TGCGCCAGCAGCTGGGGATCGGAGGAGACCCAGTACTTC. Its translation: CASSWGSEETQYF.

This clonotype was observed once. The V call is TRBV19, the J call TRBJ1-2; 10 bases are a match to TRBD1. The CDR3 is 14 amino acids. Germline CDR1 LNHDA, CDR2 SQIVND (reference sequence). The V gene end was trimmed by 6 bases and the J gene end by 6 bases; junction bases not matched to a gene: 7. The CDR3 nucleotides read TGTGCCAGTAGGGGACAGGGGCCTGTGGATGGCTACACCTTC. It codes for CASRGQGPVDGYTF.

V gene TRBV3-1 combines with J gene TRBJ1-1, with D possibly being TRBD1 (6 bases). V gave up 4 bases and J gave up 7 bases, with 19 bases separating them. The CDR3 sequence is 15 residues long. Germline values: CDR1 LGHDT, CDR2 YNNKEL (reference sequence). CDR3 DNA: TGTGCCAGCAGCCTTGGGACGGGGGCCGGTGGTGAAGCTTTCTTT. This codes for CASSLGTGAGGEAFF.

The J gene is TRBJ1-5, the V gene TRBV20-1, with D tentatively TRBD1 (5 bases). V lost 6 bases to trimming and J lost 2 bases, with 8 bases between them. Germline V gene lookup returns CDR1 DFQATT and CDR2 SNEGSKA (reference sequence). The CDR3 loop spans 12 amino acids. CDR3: CSAGTGNQPQHF. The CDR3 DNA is TGCAGTGCCGGGACGGGCAATCAGCCCCAGCATTTT.

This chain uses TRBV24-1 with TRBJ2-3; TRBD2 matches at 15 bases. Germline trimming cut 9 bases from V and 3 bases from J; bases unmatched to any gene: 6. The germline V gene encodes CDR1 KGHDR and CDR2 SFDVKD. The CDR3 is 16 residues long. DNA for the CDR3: TGTGCCACCGGGACTAGCGGGGGGATGGGGACAGATACGCAGTATTTT. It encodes CATGTSGGMGTDTQYF.

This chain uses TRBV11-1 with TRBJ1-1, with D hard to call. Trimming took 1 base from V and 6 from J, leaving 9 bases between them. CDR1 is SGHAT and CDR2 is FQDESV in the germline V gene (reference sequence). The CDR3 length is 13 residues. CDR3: CASSLGAVAEAFF. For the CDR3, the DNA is TGTGCCAGCAGCTTAGGGGCAGTCGCTGAAGCTTTCTTT.

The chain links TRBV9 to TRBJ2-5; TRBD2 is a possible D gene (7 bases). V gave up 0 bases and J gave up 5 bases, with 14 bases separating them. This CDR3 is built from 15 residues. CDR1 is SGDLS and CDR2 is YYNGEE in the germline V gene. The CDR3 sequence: CASSVVGGGLETQYF. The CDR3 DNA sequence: TGTGCCAGCAGCGTAGTAGGGGGGGGGTTGGAGACCCAGTACTTC.